This T cell receptor beta chain came from a study of T cells after yellow fever vaccination. Study-wide findings and caveats: A small share of clonotypes appeared in both CD4 and CD8 compartments. A large majority of primary-vaccination clones showed up again after the booster (roughly 96% CD4, about 87% CD8). When the response was secondary, it was weaker but reached its peak faster, day 5 versus 15.

TCRdb analysed the 5' RACE reads with MiXCR anew, one entry per CDR3 protein. The table includes hundreds of thousands of distinct CDR3 sequences, 20% to 25% detected once. Comments on this clonotype: The antigen is unknown.

Germline values: CDR1 DFQATT, CDR2 SNEGSKA (reference sequence). Trimming shortened V by 6 bases and J by 9 bases, and 9 bases separated the two germline ends. This CDR3 spans 10 amino acids. The chain employs TRBV20-1 and TRBJ2-1; D unresolved. The specimen comprised PBMCs, sampled approximately 22 days after the first yellow fever vaccination. This clonotype was obtained from a man in his late teens or twenties who received the YFV17D yellow fever vaccine. The CDR3 DNA reads TGCAGTGCCGAGTCCGTTGAGCAGTTCTTC. Its translation: CSAESVEQFF.